Below are 30 T cell receptor beta chains sequenced from a single sample in a study of blood T cells in healthy people across ages. Using a J-beta primer mix together with a sample-barcoded 5' primer, a second PCR was run for roughly 7 to 11 cycles. MiXCR, applied by TCRdb to the 5' RACE reads, yields one record per CDR3 protein. The table includes approximately 1.5 million distinct CDR3 sequences, about 31% detected once. Sequenced material: blood. These receptors were collected from a woman under 40 in good health.

In this sample, this clonotype turned up a few times. J is TRBJ1-5 and V is TRBV20-1, with TRBD1 as a possible D gene (5 bases). V lost 7 bases and J lost 4, with 17 bases in between. CDR1 and CDR2 from the germline V gene are DFQATT and SNEGSKA (reference sequence). This CDR3 is 14 amino acids long. DNA for the CDR3: TGCAGTGTGGCACGGGGGGATCTTAATCAGCCCCAGCATTTT. Translation: CSVARGDLNQPQHF.

This chain links TRBV2 with TRBJ2-4; 8 bases match TRBD1. After removal of 11 bases from V and 7 bases from J, the junction contained 4 bases not matched to a gene. CDR3 length equals 11 residues. Germline V gene lookup returns CDR1 SNHLY and CDR2 FYNNEI. The CDR3: CAHRTGNIQYF. DNA for the CDR3: TGTGCCCACAGGACAGGGAACATTCAGTACTTC.

The V call is TRBV21-1, the J call TRBJ1-2; the table's D call TRBD1 went unverified against the DNA. TRBV21-1 is classified as a pseudogene. This CDR3 is built from 15 residues. This CDR3 is CASSKVQQGSYGYTF. The CDR3 coding sequence is TGTGCCAGCAGCAAAGTACAGCAGGGGAGCTATGGCTACACCTTC.

The rearrangement links TRBV20-1 to TRBJ2-5; 8 nucleotides line up with TRBD2. Germline CDR1 and CDR2: DFQATT and SNEGSKA (reference sequence). The CDR3 is made up of 13 amino acids. Trimming removed 3 bases from V and 7 bases from J; junction bases left unmatched: 7. CDR3 in amino acids: CSASGREAWTQYF. In nucleotides, the CDR3 is TGCAGTGCTAGTGGGCGGGAGGCTTGGACCCAGTACTTC.

The rearrangement joins TRBV20-1 to TRBJ2-7; maybe TRBD1 (5 bases). V lost 0 bases, J lost 4 bases, and 16 bases lay in between. CDR3 length: 15 amino acids. Per the germline V gene, CDR1 is DFQATT and CDR2 is SNEGSKA (reference sequence). The CDR3 loop is CSARDWRRVGYEQYF. In nucleotides, the CDR3 is TGCAGTGCTAGAGATTGGCGCAGGGTGGGGTACGAGCAGTACTTC.

The chain is built from TRBV12-3 or TRBV12-4 and TRBJ2-1; weak D call: TRBD2 (5 bases). The ends were cut back, 2 bases at V and 7 bases at J, with 12 bases in the middle. There are 14 residues in the CDR3. The CDR3 region has the DNA TGTGCCAGCAGTTTAAGGGCTAGCCAAAATGAGCAGTTCTTC. Amino acid sequence: CASSLRASQNEQFF.

This chain connects TRBV20-1 to TRBJ2-7; maybe TRBD1 (6 bases). The CDR3 runs to 12 residues. Germline loops: CDR1 DFQATT, CDR2 SNEGSKA (reference sequence). This CDR3 is CRAPGQTYEQYF. The CDR3 DNA is TGCAGGGCACCCGGACAGACCTACGAGCAGTACTTC.

This clonotype was seen more than once but under ten times. V gene TRBV10-2 combines with J gene TRBJ2-4; D unresolved. The J call is in doubt because the DNA end fits TRBJ2-7 better. Germline CDR1 WSHSY, CDR2 SAAADI. The CDR3 spans 13 residues. DNA of the CDR3: TGCGCCAGCAGTGGATACAGAACCTACGAGCAGTACTTC. The encoded protein is CASSGYRTYEQYF.

The CDR3 DNA follows: TGTGCCAGCAGCTCAACGTGGGGGGGCGAGACCCAGTACTTC. This translates into CASSSTWGGETQYF. The chain uses TRBV5-6 and TRBJ2-5; TRBD2 might be the D (7 bases). The germline V and J ends were trimmed by 3 bases and 5 bases, with 14 bases remaining between them. This CDR3 contains 14 residues. The V gene's germline CDR1 is SGHDT and CDR2 YYEEEE.

This clonotype was counted only a few times. The chain recombines TRBV20-1 with TRBJ2-7, with D possibly TRBD1 on 6 matching bases. With 1 base removed from V and 1 base from J, the gap between germline ends came to 17 bases. This CDR3 has 16 residues. In germline, CDR1 is DFQATT, CDR2 SNEGSKA (reference sequence). The CDR3 DNA reads TGCAGTGCTAGAGGGGGGACATTTGGGGCGTCCTACGAGCAGTACTTC. Translated, it gives CSARGGTFGASYEQYF.

As concerns this clonotype: The junction departs from germline at one end; a sequencing error may be responsible. The V gene is TRBV5-4, the J gene TRBJ2-5, with 9 bases matching TRBD1. The CDR3 loop spans 14 amino acids. CDR1 SGHNT and CDR2 YYREEE come from the germline V gene (reference sequence). This CDR3 is CACSEQGAKETQYF. CDR3 in DNA: TGTGCCTGCAGCGAACAGGGGGCGAAAGAGACCCAGTACTTC. Full variable domain (outside the CDR3, taken from reference TRBV5-4 and TRBJ2-5): ETGVTQSPTHLIKTRGQQVTLRCSSQSGHNTVSWYQQALGQGPQFIFQYYREEENGRGNFPPRFSGLQFPNYSSELNVNALELDDSALYLCACSEQGAKETQYFGPGTRLLVL.

For this clonotype: An end of the junction does not agree with germline; a read error may underlie this. This chain uses TRBV5-1 with TRBJ1-4, with 8 bases aligning to TRBD1. The CDR3 is 15 residues long. The V gene's germline CDR1 is SGHRS and CDR2 YFSETQ. The CDR3 here is CASSYQGATNGKLFF. The CDR3 DNA follows: TGCGCCAGCAGCTACCAGGGGGCGACTAATGGAAAACTGTTTTTT.

In regard to this clonotype: A junction end diverges from the germline sequence, so it may reflect a read error. The chain uses TRBV12-3 or TRBV12-4 and TRBJ2-7, with D uncertain. The length of the CDR3 is 12 residues. For the CDR3, the DNA is TGTACCAGCAGTCCTAGGGCAGATGAGCAGTACTTC. Translated: CTSSPRADEQYF.

The genes are TRBV6-2 or TRBV6-3 and TRBJ2-3; TRBD2 aligns across 11 bases. V shed 2 bases and J 6 bases; nucleotides not matched to a gene: 13. Germline assignment: CDR1 MNHEY and CDR2 SVGEGT. CDR3 length equals 18 residues. CDR3 DNA sequence: TGTGCCAGCAGTTACATCGTGTCTAGCGGGGGGTTCGTCGATACGCAGTATTTT. Translation gives CASSYIVSSGGFVDTQYF.

The V call is TRBV2, the J call TRBJ2-5, with 7 nucleotides matching TRBD1. Germline CDR1 is SNHLY and CDR2 is FYNNEI. The CDR3 runs to 15 residues. The junction had 8 bases not matched to a gene; V was cut back by 5 bases and J by 2 bases. The CDR3 nucleotides read TGTGCCAGCAGTTACTACCCGGGACAGCAAGAGACCCAGTACTTC. Translated, it gives CASSYYPGQQETQYF. The full variable domain, in which reference TRBV2 and TRBJ2-5 provide the parts outside the CDR3, is EPEVTQTPSHQVTQMGQEVILRCVPISNHLYFYWYRQILGQKVEFLVSFYNNEISEKSEIFDDQFSVERPDGSNFTLKIRSTKLEDSAMYFCASSYYPGQQETQYFGPGTRLLVL.

The CDR3 loop reads CASSLLAGGPRETQYF. The DNA of the CDR3 is TGTGCCAGCAGCTTACTAGCGGGGGGGCCGAGGGAGACCCAGTACTTC. The J gene is TRBJ2-5, the V gene TRBV7-2; 12 bases fit TRBD2. The CDR3 contains 16 residues. The germline V gene has CDR1 SGHTA and CDR2 FQGNSA. The junction had 6 bases not matched to a gene; V was cut back by 2 bases and J by 5 bases.

This clonotype was seen a few times. This rearrangement joins TRBV27 to TRBJ1-5; D may be TRBD1 (6 bases). Germline assignment: CDR1 MNHEY and CDR2 SMNVEV (reference sequence). This CDR3 contains 14 residues. The V end was cut by 3 bases, the J end by 5 bases, with 11 bases between. As DNA, the CDR3 is TGTGCCAGCAGTTTGGCACAGGGTTATCAGCCCCAGCATTTT. Translated, it gives CASSLAQGYQPQHF.

This clonotype has a count of ten or more. V is TRBV6-5 and J is TRBJ1-2; TRBD1 matches at 12 bases. The CDR3 extends over 16 amino acids. Unmatched junction bases numbered 9, after V lost 6 bases and J lost 4 bases. Germline loops: CDR1 MNHEY, CDR2 SVGAGI. This CDR3 is CASSYRDRGQGYGYTF. In DNA, the CDR3 is TGTGCCAGCAGCTACCGGGACAGGGGGCAAGGCTATGGCTACACCTTC.

This clonotype was counted a few times. The rearrangement uses TRBV20-1 and TRBJ2-3; TRBD1 matches 7 bases. Germline CDR1 and CDR2: DFQATT and SNEGSKA (reference sequence). The V and J ends lost 4 bases and 1 base, in that order; junction bases with no gene match: 8. CDR3 size: 15 residues. The CDR3 region has the DNA TGCAGTGCTATGATATTAAGGGGGCGCACAGATACGCAGTATTTT. This gives the protein CSAMILRGRTDTQYF.

The chain carries TRBV3-1 and TRBJ2-5; perhaps D is TRBD1 or TRBD2 (5 bases each). Germline V lookup: CDR1 LGHDT, CDR2 YNNKEL (reference sequence). CDR3 size: 13 residues. V lost 0 bases to trimming and J lost 7 bases, with 9 bases between them. The CDR3 loop is CASSQDWDGTQYF. Written as DNA, the CDR3 is TGTGCCAGCAGCCAAGATTGGGACGGGACCCAGTACTTC.

This clonotype was detected once. The chain couples TRBV20-1 to TRBJ1-2, with D possibly being TRBD1 (6 bases). The CDR3 runs 14 residues. Trimming left V 3 bases short and J 7 bases short, with 18 bases between. Germline loops: CDR1 DFQATT, CDR2 SNEGSKA (reference sequence). CDR3 sequence (DNA): TGCAGTGCTAGGGGGGCAGGGTATGGGGTTGGCTACACCTTC. Its translation is CSARGAGYGVGYTF.

A note on this clonotype: This may be a read error: a much more frequent sequence differs by one nucleotide. The CDR3 loop reads CASSFDYNEQYF. In DNA, the CDR3 is TGTGCCAGCAGTTTTGATTACAATGAGCAGTACTTC. V and J are TRBV27 and TRBJ2-1; the D is unclear. The J call may not be correct, given that the DNA end is closer to TRBJ2-7. CDR1 is MNHEY and CDR2 is SMNVEV in the germline V gene (reference sequence). This CDR3 is 12 amino acids long.

The rearrangement joins TRBV6-2 or TRBV6-3 to TRBJ2-1; D could derive from TRBD1 or TRBD2 (5 bases each). Germline V gene sequence: CDR1 MNHEY, CDR2 SVGEGT. Trimming pared 4 bases from V and 10 bases from J, leaving 17 bases between. CDR3 length equals 14 residues. Here the CDR3 DNA reads TGTGCCAGCAGTTCAAGCGCCGGGGCTCGGGAGCAGTTCTTC. Translation: CASSSSAGAREQFF.

This clonotype appeared a few times. The chain has TRBV12-3 or TRBV12-4 and TRBJ2-3; the D is unclear. The CDR3 loop spans 12 amino acids. Trimming removed 4 bases from V and 13 bases from J, with 15 bases in between. The CDR3 DNA is TGTGCCAGCAGTTCTGGGTGGATTGAAGAGTATTTT. It encodes CASSSGWIEEYF.

This clonotype was counted a few times. The chain couples TRBV5-1 to TRBJ2-1, with 13 positions matching TRBD2. V was clipped by 5 bases and J by 10 bases; unmatched bases: 9. Per the germline V gene, CDR1 is SGHRS and CDR2 is YFSETQ. This CDR3 has 15 residues. CDR3 coding DNA: TGCGCCAGCAGATCCGGGACTAGCGGGACCGGCGAGCAGTTCTTC. Its protein product is CASRSGTSGTGEQFF.

This clonotype was found many times. The rearrangement uses TRBV4-1 and TRBJ2-5; D perhaps matches TRBD2 (5 bases). The germline V gene has CDR1 MGHRA and CDR2 YSYEKL. V was pared by 0 bases and J by 5 bases, with 16 bases between. This CDR3 has 16 amino acids. CDR3 in amino acids: CASSQDGGFLPETQYF. The CDR3 DNA sequence: TGCGCCAGCAGCCAAGATGGAGGATTCCTACCGGAGACCCAGTACTTC.

This chain links TRBV28 with TRBJ1-5; tentative D call: TRBD1 (6 bases). Trimming pared 4 bases from V and 1 base from J, leaving 11 bases between. CDR3 length: 15 amino acids. Germline CDR1 reads MDHEN; CDR2 reads SYDVKM. The CDR3: CASSYRTASNQPQHF. The CDR3 DNA reads TGTGCCAGCAGTTACAGGACAGCCAGCAATCAGCCCCAGCATTTT.

The rearrangement uses TRBV11-2 and TRBJ1-1; 7 bases line up with TRBD1. Germline V gene data show CDR1 as SGHAT and CDR2 as FQNNGV. The CDR3 has 16 residues. V was pared by 8 bases and J by 3 bases, with 15 bases of the junction left unmatched. The DNA for the CDR3 is TGTGCCAGCTCCAGTTTGGACAGGACCAAATACACTGAAGCTTTCTTT. Protein: CASSSLDRTKYTEAFF.

The chain combines TRBV28 with TRBJ1-6; 10 bases are shared with TRBD1. CDR1 is MDHEN and CDR2 is SYDVKM in the germline V gene. V lost 5 bases, J lost 8 bases, and 9 bases stayed unmatched. This CDR3 is built from 16 residues. In DNA form, the CDR3 reads TGTGCCAGCAGTCCAAGACAGGGGGCGTTTGATTCACCCCTCCACTTT. This translates into CASSPRQGAFDSPLHF. Filled out from reference TRBV28 and TRBJ1-6, the complete variable domain reads DVKVTQSSRYLVKRTGEKVFLECVQDMDHENMFWYRQDPGLGLRLIYFSYDVKMKEKGDIPEGYSVSREKKERFSLILESASTNQTSMYLCASSPRQGAFDSPLHFGNGTRLTVT.

The rearrangement uses TRBV28 and TRBJ2-3; D is undetermined. This CDR3 contains 12 residues. Germline CDR1 reads MDHEN; CDR2 reads SYDVKM. Trimming removed 3 bases at V and 5 bases at J, with 6 bases between. The CDR3 sequence: CASSFLEDTQYF. DNA of the CDR3: TGTGCCAGCAGTTTTCTAGAAGATACGCAGTATTTT. The full variable domain, completed using reference TRBV28 and TRBJ2-3, is DVKVTQSSRYLVKRTGEKVFLECVQDMDHENMFWYRQDPGLGLRLIYFSYDVKMKEKGDIPEGYSVSREKKERFSLILESASTNQTSMYLCASSFLEDTQYFGPGTRLTVL.